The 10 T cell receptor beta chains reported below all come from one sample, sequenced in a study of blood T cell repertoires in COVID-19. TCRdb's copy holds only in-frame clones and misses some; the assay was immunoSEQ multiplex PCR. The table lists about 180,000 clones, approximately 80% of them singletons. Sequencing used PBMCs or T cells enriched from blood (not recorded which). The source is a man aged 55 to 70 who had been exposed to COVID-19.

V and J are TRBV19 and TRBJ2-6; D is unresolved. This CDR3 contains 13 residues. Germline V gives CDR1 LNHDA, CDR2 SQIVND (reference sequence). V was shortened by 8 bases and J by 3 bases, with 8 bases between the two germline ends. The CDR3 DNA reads TGTGCCAGTCGAAGAGGTGGGGCCAACGTCCTGACTTTC. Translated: CASRRGGANVLTF.

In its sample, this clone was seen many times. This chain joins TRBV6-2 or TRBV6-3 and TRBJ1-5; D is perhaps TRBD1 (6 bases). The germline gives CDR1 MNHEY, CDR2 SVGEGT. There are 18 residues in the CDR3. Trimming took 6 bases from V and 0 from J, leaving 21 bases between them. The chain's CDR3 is CASSPHSVRGYSNQPQHF. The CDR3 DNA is TGTGCCAGCAGCCCCCATAGTGTCAGGGGATATAGCAATCAGCCCCAGCATTTT.

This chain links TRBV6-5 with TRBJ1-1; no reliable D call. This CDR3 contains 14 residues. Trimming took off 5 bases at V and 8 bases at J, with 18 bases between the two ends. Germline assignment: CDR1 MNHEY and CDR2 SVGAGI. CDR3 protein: CASSRPGSGVEAFF. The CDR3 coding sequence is TGTGCCAGCAGTAGACCGGGGTCCGGAGTGGAAGCTTTCTTT.

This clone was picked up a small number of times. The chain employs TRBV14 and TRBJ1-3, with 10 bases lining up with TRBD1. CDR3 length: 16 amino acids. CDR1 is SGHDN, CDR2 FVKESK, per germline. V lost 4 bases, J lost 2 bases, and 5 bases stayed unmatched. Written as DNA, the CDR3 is TGTGCCAGCAGCCGGAAGGGACAGGGGACTGGAAACACCATATATTTT. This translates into CASSRKGQGTGNTIYF.

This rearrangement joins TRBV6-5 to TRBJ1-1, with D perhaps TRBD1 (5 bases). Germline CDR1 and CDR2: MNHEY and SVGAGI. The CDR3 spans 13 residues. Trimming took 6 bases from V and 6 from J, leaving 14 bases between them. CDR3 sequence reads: CASRNGAGAEAFF. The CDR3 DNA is TGTGCCAGCAGAAATGGGGCGGGGGCTGAAGCTTTCTTT.

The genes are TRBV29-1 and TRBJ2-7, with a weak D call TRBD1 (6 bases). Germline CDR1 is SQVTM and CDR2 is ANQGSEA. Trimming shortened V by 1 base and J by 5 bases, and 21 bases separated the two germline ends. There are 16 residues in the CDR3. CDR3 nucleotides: TGCAGCGTTGAAGGTCAGGGGACGAGACTCGGGGACGAGCAGTACTTC. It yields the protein CSVEGQGTRLGDEQYF.

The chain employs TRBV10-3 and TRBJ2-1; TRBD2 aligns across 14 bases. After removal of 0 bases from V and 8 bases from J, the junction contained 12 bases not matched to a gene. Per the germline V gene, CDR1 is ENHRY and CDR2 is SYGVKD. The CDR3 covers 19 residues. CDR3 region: CAISESEVGLAGGRDEQFF. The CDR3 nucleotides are TGTGCCATCAGTGAGTCTGAGGTTGGACTAGCGGGGGGACGGGATGAGCAGTTCTTC.

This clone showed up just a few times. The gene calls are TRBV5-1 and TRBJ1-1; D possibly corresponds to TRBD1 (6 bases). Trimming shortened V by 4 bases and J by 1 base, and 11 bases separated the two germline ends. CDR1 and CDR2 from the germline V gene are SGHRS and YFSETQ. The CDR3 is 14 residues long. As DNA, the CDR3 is TGCGCCAGCAGCCCCGGGACACCGAACACTGAAGCTTTCTTT. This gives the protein CASSPGTPNTEAFF.

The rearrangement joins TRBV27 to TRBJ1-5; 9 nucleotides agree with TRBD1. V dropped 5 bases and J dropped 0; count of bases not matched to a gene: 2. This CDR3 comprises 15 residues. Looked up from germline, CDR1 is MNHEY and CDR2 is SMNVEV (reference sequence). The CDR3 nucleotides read TGTGCCAGCAGTCGACAGGGGGATAGCAATCAGCCCCAGCATTTT. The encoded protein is CASSRQGDSNQPQHF.

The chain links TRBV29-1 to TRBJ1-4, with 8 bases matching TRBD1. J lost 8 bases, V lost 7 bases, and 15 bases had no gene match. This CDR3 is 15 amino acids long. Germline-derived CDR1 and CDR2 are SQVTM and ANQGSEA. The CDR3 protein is CSAGAGQGAREKLFF. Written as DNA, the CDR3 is TGCAGCGCTGGGGCGGGGCAGGGGGCGAGGGAAAAACTGTTTTTT.